One sample yielded the 26 T cell receptor beta chains listed below, sequenced in a study of blood T cells in healthy people across ages. A second PCR of about 6 to 12 cycles used a sample-barcoded 5' primer and a J-beta primer mix. In TCRdb, the 5' RACE reads were re-called with MiXCR into one record per CDR3 protein. The sample includes fewer than 950,000 distinct CDR3 sequences, around 34% of them seen just once. Sequenced sample: blood. These receptors originate from a man aged 18 to 30 in good health.

CDR3 residues: CASSLETSGNEQFF. The CDR3 region has the DNA TGTGCCAGCAGCTTAGAAACTAGCGGCAATGAGCAGTTCTTC. V is TRBV7-9 and J is TRBJ2-1, with 8 bases that match TRBD2. The germline V gene encodes CDR1 SEHNR and CDR2 FQNEAQ (reference sequence). Losses at the gene ends were 1 base for V and 6 bases for J; bases not matched to a gene: 2. The CDR3 runs to 14 residues.

Of note for this clonotype: This may stem from a read error, because a much larger clone lies one nucleotide away. The rearrangement links TRBV12-3 or TRBV12-4 to TRBJ1-2; 9 bases line up with TRBD1. The CDR3 contains 15 residues. The junction had 13 bases not matched to a gene; V was cut back by 8 bases and J by 6 bases. CDR3 DNA sequence: TGTGCCAGCGGCAAAACCGGGACAGGGACCGATGGCTACACCTTC. Protein sequence: CASGKTGTGTDGYTF.

The V and J genes are TRBV4-1 and TRBJ1-2; the match to TRBD1 covers 9 bases. Germline CDR1 and CDR2: MGHRA and YSYEKL. The CDR3 has 15 residues. Trimming cost V 1 base and J 6 bases; bases outside gene matches: 6. In DNA form, the CDR3 reads TGCGCCAGCAGCCAAGTACAGGGGGCAGGAGATGGCTACACCTTC. This codes for CASSQVQGAGDGYTF.

This clonotype was recorded many times. J is TRBJ1-2 and V is TRBV29-1; D is unresolved. Germline V gene lookup returns CDR1 SQVTM and CDR2 ANQGSEA. This CDR3 has 13 amino acids. Trimming took off 5 bases at V and 8 bases at J, with 18 bases between the two ends. The CDR3 sequence is CSVTGGSPHGYTF. In nucleotides, the CDR3 is TGCAGCGTTACGGGAGGGTCCCCCCACGGCTACACCTTC.

This clonotype was detected many times. The chain joins TRBV20-1 to TRBJ1-2; no clear D. V dropped 2 bases and J dropped 7 bases, with 17 bases sitting between them. CDR1 DFQATT and CDR2 SNEGSKA come from the germline V gene (reference sequence). This CDR3 comprises 14 residues. The CDR3 spells CSARFKGSRSGYTF. CDR3 in DNA: TGCAGTGCTAGATTTAAGGGTTCCCGCTCTGGCTACACCTTC.

The V gene is TRBV12-3 or TRBV12-4, the J gene TRBJ2-1; D is possibly TRBD2 (5 bases). CDR3 size: 13 residues. The V end was cut by 5 bases, the J end by 4 bases, with 9 bases between. DNA of the CDR3: TGTGCCAGCAGTGGGGAGAGGTACAATGAGCAGTTCTTC. As protein: CASSGERYNEQFF.

This clonotype came up a few times. The chain couples TRBV2 to TRBJ2-1, with 9 bases identical to TRBD2. The germline V gene has CDR1 SNHLY and CDR2 FYNNEI. The J segment lost 4 bases and the V segment lost 6 bases, leaving 10 bases of the junction unmatched. This CDR3 is built from 16 residues. The CDR3 protein is CASRFHSGGQYNEQFF. The CDR3 bases are TGTGCCAGCAGGTTTCATAGCGGGGGCCAGTACAATGAGCAGTTCTTC. The complete variable domain, with remaining parts taken from reference TRBV2 and TRBJ2-1, reads EPEVTQTPSHQVTQMGQEVILRCVPISNHLYFYWYRQILGQKVEFLVSFYNNEISEKSEIFDDQFSVERPDGSNFTLKIRSTKLEDSAMYFCASRFHSGGQYNEQFFGPGTRLTVL.

The sample holds many counts of this clonotype. The chain has TRBV14 and TRBJ2-1; TRBD2 is a possible D gene (7 bases). The germline CDR1 and CDR2 sequences are SGHDN and FVKESK. The CDR3 has 16 residues. Trimming took 0 bases from V and 3 from J, leaving 12 bases between them. CDR3 bases: TGTGCCAGCAGCCAAGATGGGGGGGGCGGCTACAATGAGCAGTTCTTC. Its translation: CASSQDGGGGYNEQFF.

This clonotype showed up just a few times. The chain combines TRBV28 with TRBJ2-7, with D perhaps matching TRBD2 (6 bases). Germline-derived CDR1 and CDR2 are MDHEN and SYDVKM. The V and J ends lost 6 bases and 2 bases respectively, with 14 bases between them. This CDR3 spans 14 amino acids. The CDR3, as DNA: TGTGCCAGCAGCAGGTTCGGGGGTCCCTACGAGCAGTACTTC. Its protein is CASSRFGGPYEQYF.

This clonotype was seen a handful of times. The V call is TRBV20-1, the J call TRBJ2-1, with D possibly being TRBD2 (5 bases). Per the germline V gene, CDR1 is DFQATT and CDR2 is SNEGSKA (reference sequence). Trimming stripped 3 bases from V and 6 bases from J, with 9 bases between. The CDR3 has 12 amino acids. The DNA for the CDR3 is TGCAGTGCTAGCGGACTCATCAATGAGCAGTTCTTC. Translated, it gives CSASGLINEQFF.

This clonotype was seen a few times. The chain is built from TRBV19 and TRBJ1-1; possible D gene TRBD1, 5 bases. The CDR3 is 14 amino acids. V lost 6 bases to trimming and J lost 3 bases, with 14 bases between them. Germline CDR1 is LNHDA and CDR2 is SQIVND (reference sequence). The CDR3 DNA sequence: TGTGCCAGTAGCAACTTCCAGGGCGACACTGAAGCTTTCTTT. It codes for CASSNFQGDTEAFF.

This clonotype was recorded a few times. CDR3 sequence reads: CASSARGAGSGFF. The CDR3 DNA sequence: TGTGCCAGCAGCGCCAGGGGGGCCGGTTCTGGGTTCTTC. This chain connects TRBV3-1 to TRBJ2-1; D is possibly TRBD1 (7 bases). Germline assignment: CDR1 LGHDT and CDR2 YNNKEL (reference sequence). Trimming left V 5 bases short and J 15 bases short, with 20 bases between. The CDR3 extends over 13 amino acids.

This clonotype was observed at least ten times. This rearrangement joins TRBV12-3 or TRBV12-4 to TRBJ1-2, with 12 nucleotides matching TRBD1. The V segment lost 3 bases and the J segment 7 bases; nucleotides outside the gene matches: 3. The CDR3 sequence is 14 residues long. This CDR3 reads CASSLGQGAPGYTF. CDR3 DNA: TGTGCCAGCAGTTTGGGACAGGGGGCTCCTGGCTACACCTTC.

The CDR3 is CASSARDDENIQYF. The CDR3, as DNA: TGTGCCAGCAGCGCACGGGACGACGAAAACATTCAGTACTTC. The chain couples TRBV11-3 to TRBJ2-4; D possibly uses TRBD1 or TRBD2 (5 bases each). The CDR3 consists of 14 residues. Trimming took off 5 bases at V and 5 bases at J, with 13 bases between the two ends. Per germline, CDR1 SGHNT and CDR2 YENEEA.

This clonotype showed up many times. The CDR3 loop is CASSQGRGINIYEQYF. The CDR3 DNA sequence: TGCGCCAGCAGCCAGGGCAGGGGGATTAACATCTACGAGCAGTACTTC. The chain has TRBV4-3 and TRBJ2-7, with 7 bases aligning to TRBD1. Germline trimming cut 3 bases from V and 3 bases from J; bases unmatched to any gene: 11. CDR1 LGHNA and CDR2 YSLEER come from the germline V gene. This CDR3 is built from 16 residues.

This clonotype was seen many times. The rearrangement links TRBV6-5 to TRBJ1-1; 11 nucleotides align to TRBD1. The trim removed 8 bases at V and 4 bases at J, leaving 6 bases unmatched. From germline, CDR1 is MNHEY and CDR2 SVGAGI. The CDR3 has 14 amino acids. The CDR3 here is CASSGTGGSTEAFF. The CDR3 region has the DNA TGTGCCAGCTCCGGGACAGGGGGTTCCACTGAAGCTTTCTTT.

There are a few counts of this clonotype. V usage is TRBV6-2 or TRBV6-3 and J usage is TRBJ1-5; no clear D. The CDR3 extends over 13 amino acids. The V gene lost 0 bases and the J gene lost 5 bases, with 5 bases spanning the gap. The germline CDR1 and CDR2 sequences are MNHEY and SVGEGT. The CDR3, as DNA: TGTGCCAGCAGTTACTCCGGCTATCAGCCCCAGCATTTT. Protein product: CASSYSGYQPQHF.

This clonotype was detected only a few times. The gene calls are TRBV7-2 and TRBJ1-1, with D unresolved. V lost 1 base and J lost 1, with 13 bases in between. Germline CDR1 and CDR2: SGHTA and FQGNSA. The length of the CDR3 is 16 residues. The CDR3: CASSLVGSGKNTEAFF. The CDR3 DNA reads TGTGCCAGCAGCTTAGTTGGTTCCGGGAAGAACACTGAAGCTTTCTTT.

Of note for this clonotype: A much larger clone differs by one base, so this may be a read error. The rearrangement links TRBV5-1 to TRBJ2-7; 14 bases align to TRBD2. CDR1 and CDR2 from the germline V gene are SGHRS and YFSETQ. Losses at the gene ends were 2 bases for V and 7 bases for J; bases not matched to a gene: 8. The CDR3 is 16 residues long. The CDR3: CASSLKKGTSGGEQYF. In nucleotides, the CDR3 is TGCGCCAGCAGCTTAAAGAAAGGGACTAGCGGGGGTGAGCAGTACTTC.

This clonotype was observed many times. The J gene is TRBJ2-1, the V gene TRBV7-2; D might be TRBD2 (6 bases). Germline loops: CDR1 SGHTA, CDR2 FQGNSA. The CDR3 sequence is 15 residues long. V was shortened by 5 bases and J by 0 bases, with 11 bases between the two germline ends. CDR3 DNA: TGTGCCAGCAGCCGCGGGACCGCCTCCTACAATGAGCAGTTCTTC. It encodes CASSRGTASYNEQFF. Based on the CDR3 plus reference TRBV7-2 and TRBJ2-1, the full variable domain is GAGVSQSPSNKVTEKGKDVELRCDPISGHTALYWYRQSLGQGLEFLIYFQGNSAPDKSGLPSDRFSAERTGGSVSTLTIQRTQQEDSAVYLCASSRGTASYNEQFFGPGTRLTVL.

The chain employs TRBV5-1 and TRBJ2-1, with a weak D call TRBD2 (6 bases). With 0 bases removed from V and 7 bases from J, the gap between germline ends came to 14 bases. Germline assignment: CDR1 SGHRS and CDR2 YFSETQ. The CDR3 runs to 15 residues. The CDR3 loop reads CASSLDWGVGNEQFF. Written as DNA, the CDR3 is TGCGCCAGCAGCTTGGACTGGGGGGTCGGGAATGAGCAGTTCTTC.

The rearrangement uses TRBV5-1 and TRBJ1-1; 7 nucleotides line up with TRBD1. The CDR3 has 17 residues. After removal of 7 bases from V and 0 bases from J, the junction contained 15 bases not matched to a gene. Germline lookup yields CDR1 SGHRS and CDR2 YFSETQ. In nucleotides, the CDR3 is TGCGCCAGCGGCTCATACTCCACGACAGGGATGAACACTGAAGCTTTCTTT. Its protein product is CASGSYSTTGMNTEAFF.

A few counts support this clonotype. The rearrangement uses TRBV7-9 and TRBJ1-1; D unclear. CDR3 length: 14 amino acids. With 1 base removed from V and 2 bases from J, the gap between germline ends came to 8 bases. Germline lookup yields CDR1 SEHNR and CDR2 FQNEAQ (reference sequence). The CDR3 DNA sequence: TGTGCCAGCAGCTTAGAACCGGTTAACACTGAAGCTTTCTTT. Translation: CASSLEPVNTEAFF.

This clonotype has at least ten counts. The J gene is TRBJ2-7, the V gene TRBV20-1, with D possibly being TRBD2 (6 bases). The CDR3 is 13 amino acids. Trimming left V 6 bases short and J 2 bases short, with 14 bases between. Germline V gene data show CDR1 as DFQATT and CDR2 as SNEGSKA (reference sequence). CDR3 bases: TGCAGTGCCAGAACTAGCAGCACCTACGAGCAGTACTTC. Translated, it gives CSARTSSTYEQYF.

The chain recombines TRBV27 with TRBJ2-3; 9 bases are shared with TRBD2. Germline V gene lookup returns CDR1 MNHEY and CDR2 SMNVEV (reference sequence). CDR3 length equals 15 residues. V lost 4 bases and J lost 6; bases outside the gene matches: 8. For the CDR3, the DNA is TGTGCCAGCAGTTACAACGCGGGGGGGCATGATACGCAGTATTTT. Amino acid sequence: CASSYNAGGHDTQYF.

This clonotype was seen a handful of times. One end of the junction fails to match germline, which may point to a read error. This chain connects TRBV4-3 to TRBJ2-1, with 8 bases fitting TRBD2. The CDR3 extends over 17 amino acids. Germline V gives CDR1 LGHNA, CDR2 YSLEER. The CDR3 loop is CASSQGSGGGPYSERFF. The CDR3, as DNA: TGCGCCAGCAGCCAAGGTTCCGGCGGGGGGCCGTATTCTGAGCGGTTCTTC.